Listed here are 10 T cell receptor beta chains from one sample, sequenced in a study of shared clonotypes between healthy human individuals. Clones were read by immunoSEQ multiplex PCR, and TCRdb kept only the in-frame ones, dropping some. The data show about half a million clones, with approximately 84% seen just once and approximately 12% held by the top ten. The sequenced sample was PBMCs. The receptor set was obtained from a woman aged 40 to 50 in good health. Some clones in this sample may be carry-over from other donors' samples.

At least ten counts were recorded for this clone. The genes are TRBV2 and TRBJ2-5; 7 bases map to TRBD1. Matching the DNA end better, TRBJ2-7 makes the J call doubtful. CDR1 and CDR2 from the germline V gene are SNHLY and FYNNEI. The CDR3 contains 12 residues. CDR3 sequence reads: CASNRQGYEQYF. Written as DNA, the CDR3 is TGTGCCAGCAATAGACAGGGCTACGAGCAGTACTTC.

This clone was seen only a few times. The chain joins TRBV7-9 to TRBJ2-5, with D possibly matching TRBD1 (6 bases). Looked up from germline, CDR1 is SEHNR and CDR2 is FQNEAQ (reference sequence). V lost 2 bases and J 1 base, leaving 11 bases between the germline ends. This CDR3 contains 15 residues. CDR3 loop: CASSLTGTRQETQYF. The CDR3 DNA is TGTGCCAGCAGCTTAACCGGGACACGCCAAGAGACCCAGTACTTC.

The CDR3 is CASSQDRGLEAFF. Written as DNA, the CDR3 is TGCGCCAGCAGCCAAGACCGGGGCCTTGAAGCTTTCTTT. The chain combines TRBV4-3 with TRBJ1-1; tentatively, D is TRBD1 (5 bases). The ends were cut back, 0 bases at V and 7 bases at J, with 9 bases in the middle. Germline CDR1 and CDR2: LGHNA and YSLEER. The CDR3 length is 13 residues.

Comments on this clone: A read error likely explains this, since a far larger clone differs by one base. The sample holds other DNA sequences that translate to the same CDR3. The CDR3 coding sequence is TGTGCCAGCAGCCCAACTCCGGGGTATGGCTACACATTC. This gives the protein CASSPTPGYGYTF. The chain carries TRBV7-2 and TRBJ1-2; D ambiguous. The CDR3 spans 13 residues. Germline V gene data show CDR1 as SGHTA and CDR2 as FQGNSA.

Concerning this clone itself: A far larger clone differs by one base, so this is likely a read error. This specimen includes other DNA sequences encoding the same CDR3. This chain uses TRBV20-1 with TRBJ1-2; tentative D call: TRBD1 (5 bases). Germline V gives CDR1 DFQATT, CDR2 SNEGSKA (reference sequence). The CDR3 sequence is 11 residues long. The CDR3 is CSAPIGVDYTF. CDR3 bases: TGCAGTGCCCCAATAGGGGTTGACTACACCTTT.

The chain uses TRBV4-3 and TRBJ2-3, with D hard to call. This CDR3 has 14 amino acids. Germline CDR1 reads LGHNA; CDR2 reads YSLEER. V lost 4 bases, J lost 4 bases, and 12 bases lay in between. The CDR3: CASSPLNSPDTQYF. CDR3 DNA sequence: TGCGCCAGCAGCCCCCTTAATAGCCCAGATACGCAGTATTTT.

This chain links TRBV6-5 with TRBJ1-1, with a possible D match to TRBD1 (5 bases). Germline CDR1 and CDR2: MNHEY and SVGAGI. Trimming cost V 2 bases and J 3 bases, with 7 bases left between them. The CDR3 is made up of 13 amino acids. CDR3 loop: CASSYRGHTEAFF. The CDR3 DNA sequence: TGTGCCAGCAGTTACCGGGGACACACTGAAGCTTTCTTT.

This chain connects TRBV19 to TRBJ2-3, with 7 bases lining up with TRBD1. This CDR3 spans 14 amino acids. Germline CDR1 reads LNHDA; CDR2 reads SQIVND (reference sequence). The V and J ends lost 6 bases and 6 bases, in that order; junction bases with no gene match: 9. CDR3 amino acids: CASSPGTERDTQYF. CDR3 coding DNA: TGTGCCAGTAGCCCCGGGACAGAGAGGGATACGCAGTATTTT.

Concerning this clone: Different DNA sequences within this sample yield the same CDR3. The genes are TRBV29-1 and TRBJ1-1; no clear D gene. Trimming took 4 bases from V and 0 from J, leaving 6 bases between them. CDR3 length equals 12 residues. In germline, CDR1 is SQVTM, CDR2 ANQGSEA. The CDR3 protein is CSVGQMNTEAFF. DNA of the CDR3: TGCAGCGTTGGACAAATGAACACTGAAGCTTTCTTT.

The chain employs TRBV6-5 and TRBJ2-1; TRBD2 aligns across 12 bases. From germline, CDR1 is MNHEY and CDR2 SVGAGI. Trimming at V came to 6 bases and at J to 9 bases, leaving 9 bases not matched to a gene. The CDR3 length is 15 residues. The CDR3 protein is CASSPLAGGPREQFF. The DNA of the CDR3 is TGTGCCAGCAGCCCCCTAGCGGGAGGGCCGCGTGAGCAGTTCTTC.